Below, 14 T cell receptor beta chains from the same sample are listed, as sequenced in a study of preoperative IRX-2 immunotherapy in early breast cancer. Sample treatment: preoperative locoregional IRX-2 cytokine immunotherapy. Sequenced by immunoSEQ multiplex PCR; TCRdb stores in-frame clones only, minus some. The table includes 2,500 to 3,500 clones, just under 80% detected once. Sequencing used tumor tissue, obtained after IRX-2 immunotherapy. All receptors derive from a human donor with breast cancer.

Details on this clone: The junction departs from germline at one end; a sequencing error may be responsible. This chain joins TRBV6-7 and TRBJ2-3; tentative D call: TRBD1 (6 bases). TRBV6-7 is an open reading frame, and its role is uncertain. The CDR3 has 16 amino acids. CDR3 DNA: TGTGCCATCAGTACCTATAAGGACAGTAACACAGATACGCAGTATTTT. It specifies CAISTYKDSNTDTQYF.

As regards this clone: Its ends do not fully match the called genes, so a read error is possible. The chain combines TRBV18 with TRBJ2-2; D is possibly TRBD2 (5 bases). There are 16 residues in the CDR3. Germline V gene lookup returns CDR1 KGHSH and CDR2 LQKENI. The CDR3: CASSAALFANTGKLFF. The CDR3 nucleotides are TGTGCCAGCTCAGCAGCCCTGTTCGCGAACACCGGGAAGCTGTTTTTT.

This clone turned up a few times. This sequence joins TRBV19 and TRBJ1-4; 7 bases line up with TRBD1. After removal of 8 bases from V and 9 bases from J, the junction contained 18 bases not matched to a gene. In germline, CDR1 is LNHDA, CDR2 SQIVND (reference sequence). There are 16 residues in the CDR3. The CDR3 nucleotides are TGTGCCAGTTTAGCCCCGGGACAGACTCGAATGAAAAAACTGTTTTTT. Its protein is CASLAPGQTRMKKLFF. Filled out from reference TRBV19 and TRBJ1-4, the complete variable domain reads DGGITQSPKYLFRKEGQNVTLSCEQNLNHDAMYWYRQDPGQGLRLIYYSQIVNDFQKGDIAEGYSVSREKKESFPLTVTSAQKNPTAFYLCASLAPGQTRMKKLFFGSGTQLSVL.

The chain combines TRBV6-8 with TRBJ1-2; D gene ambiguous. Germline values: CDR1 MNHGY, CDR2 SAAAGT. The CDR3 runs 15 residues. V lost 0 bases and J lost 3, with 11 bases in between. In nucleotides, the CDR3 is TGTGCCAGCAGTTACTCCAAGGGCCCCCACTATGGCTACACCTTC. Protein sequence: CASSYSKGPHYGYTF.

V is TRBV6-8 and J is TRBJ2-1; the D gene could be TRBD1 or TRBD2 (5 bases each). With 2 bases removed from V and 9 bases from J, the gap between germline ends came to 11 bases. The germline V gene encodes CDR1 MNHGY and CDR2 SAAAGT. The CDR3 totals 13 residues. DNA of the CDR3: TGTGCCAGCAGTTACGCCAGGGCGGGTGAGCAGTTCTTC. It yields the protein CASSYARAGEQFF.

This clone was picked up a small number of times. V is TRBV6-8 and J is TRBJ2-2; perhaps TRBD2 as D (5 bases). The germline V gene has CDR1 MNHGY and CDR2 SAAAGT. Trimming removed 6 bases at V and 0 bases at J, with 11 bases between. The CDR3 spans 15 residues. The CDR3 protein is CASSPGISNTGELFF. The CDR3 coding sequence is TGTGCCAGCAGCCCCGGGATCTCGAACACCGGGGAGCTGTTTTTT.

The chain carries TRBV19 and TRBJ2-1; D remains ambiguous. Germline V lookup: CDR1 LNHDA, CDR2 SQIVND (reference sequence). The CDR3 has 14 residues. V was clipped by 4 bases and J by 1 base, with 8 bases between them. The CDR3 reads CASSTLWSYNEQFF. The CDR3 DNA reads as TGTGCCAGTAGTACTCTTTGGTCCTACAATGAGCAGTTCTTC.

This clone was seen only a few times. The rearrangement uses TRBV18 and TRBJ2-1; unclear D gene. Trimming took off 2 bases at V and 5 bases at J, with 10 bases between the two ends. CDR1 and CDR2 (germline): KGHSH, LQKENI. The CDR3 loop spans 14 amino acids. The chain's CDR3 is CASSPERIHNEQFF. CDR3 in DNA: TGTGCCAGCTCACCAGAACGCATCCACAATGAGCAGTTCTTC.

This rearrangement joins TRBV29-1 to TRBJ2-7; a weak D match, TRBD1 (6 bases). Germline V lookup: CDR1 SQVTM, CDR2 ANQGSEA. This CDR3 has 12 residues. V was pared by 4 bases and J by 3 bases, with 10 bases between. This chain's CDR3 is CSVVETGYEQYF. CDR3 DNA: TGCAGCGTTGTGGAGACAGGCTACGAGCAGTACTTC.

V and J are TRBV6-8 and TRBJ2-1; perhaps TRBD2 as D (5 bases). This CDR3 comprises 14 residues. CDR1 MNHGY and CDR2 SAAAGT come from the germline V gene. The V and J ends lost 6 bases and 5 bases respectively, with 14 bases between them. The CDR3 spells CASSSRGSDNEQFF. The CDR3 coding sequence is TGTGCCAGCAGCTCCAGAGGGAGCGACAATGAGCAGTTCTTC.

This clone was found once. The chain joins TRBV18 to TRBJ2-7; 10 bases are a match to TRBD1. Unmatched junction bases numbered 5, after V lost 2 bases and J lost 4 bases. The germline V gene has CDR1 KGHSH and CDR2 LQKENI. There are 15 residues in the CDR3. CDR3 DNA sequence: TGTGCCAGCTCACCAACCGGGACAGGGGAGTACGAGCAGTACTTC. It yields the protein CASSPTGTGEYEQYF. Filled out from reference TRBV18 and TRBJ2-7, the complete variable domain reads NAGVMQNPRHLVRRRGQEARLRCSPMKGHSHVYWYRQLPEEGLKFMVYLQKENIIDESGMPKERFSAEFPKEGPSILRIQQVVRGDSAAYFCASSPTGTGEYEQYFGPGTRLTVT.

CDR3 residues: CASSCPCQLMNTEAFF. DNA of the CDR3: TGCGCCAGCAGTTGCCCGTGCCAGCTCATGAACACTGAAGCTTTCTTT. The chain joins TRBV23-1 to TRBJ1-1; the D is unclear. TRBV23-1 is given ORF status, its function remaining uncertain. V was trimmed by 5 bases and J by 0 bases, leaving 16 bases between them. This CDR3 has 16 residues.

A single count supports this clone. This chain's CDR3 is CASSGFSGGGTDTQYF. CDR3 DNA sequence: TGTGCCAGCAGTGGATTTAGCGGGGGGGGCACAGATACGCAGTATTTT. The rearrangement joins TRBV6-8 to TRBJ2-3; TRBD2 agrees at 11 bases. Germline loops: CDR1 MNHGY, CDR2 SAAAGT. Trimming took 5 bases from V and 1 from J; bases not matched to a gene: 5. This CDR3 has 16 residues.

In its sample, this clone was seen once. The germline gene is not matched at one end of the junction; a read error may be the cause. The J gene is TRBJ2-1, the V gene TRBV6-8; TRBD2 agrees at 7 bases. Germline loops: CDR1 MNHGY, CDR2 SAAAGT. The CDR3 extends over 15 amino acids. CDR3: CASRRMGTTYNEQFF. CDR3 nucleotide sequence: TGTGCCAGCAGGAGAATGGGGACTACCTACAATGAACAGTTCTTC.